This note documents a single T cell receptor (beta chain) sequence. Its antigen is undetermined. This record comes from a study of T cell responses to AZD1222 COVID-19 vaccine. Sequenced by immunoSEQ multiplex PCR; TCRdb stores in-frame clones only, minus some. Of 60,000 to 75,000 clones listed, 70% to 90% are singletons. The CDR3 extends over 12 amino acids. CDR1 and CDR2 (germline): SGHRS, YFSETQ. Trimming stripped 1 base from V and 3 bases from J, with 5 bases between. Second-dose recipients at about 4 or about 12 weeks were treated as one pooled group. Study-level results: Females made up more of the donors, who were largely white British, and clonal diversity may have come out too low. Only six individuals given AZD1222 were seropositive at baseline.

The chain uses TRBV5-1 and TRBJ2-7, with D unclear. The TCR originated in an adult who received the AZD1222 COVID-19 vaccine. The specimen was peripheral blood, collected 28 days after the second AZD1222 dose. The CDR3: CASSLNFYEQYF. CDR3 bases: TGCGCCAGCAGCTTGAATTTCTACGAGCAGTACTTC.